In its sample, the clone carrying this TCR beta chain was seen a few times. CDR3 length equals 15 residues. Germline assignment: CDR1 LNHDA and CDR2 SQIVND (reference sequence). Losses at the gene ends were 3 bases for V and 6 bases for J; bases not matched to a gene: 4. TCRdb analysed the PCR reads with MiXCR anew, one entry per CDR3 protein. The table records about 630,000 distinct CDR3 sequences, 25% of them present only once. The sample originates from a study of molecular identifiers for immune sequencing clone quantification. Sequenced sample: naive CD8+ T cells from blood, with Jurkat cell RNA spiked in. Stated subset: FACS-sorted CD8+CD4-CCR7+CD45RA+ naive T cells. V and J are TRBV19 and TRBJ2-3, with 12 positions matching TRBD1. The TCR comes from a human donor in good health. Some libraries in this study had Jurkat cell RNA spiked in. For the CDR3, the DNA is TGTGCCAGTAGTATGGGACAGGGGGCAATCGATACGCAGTATTTT. Amino acids: CASSMGQGAIDTQYF.